Described below is a single T cell receptor (beta chain) sequence and its context. This sample was taken from a study of blood T cell repertoires in COVID-19. Unmatched junction bases numbered 5, after V lost 5 bases and J lost 2 bases. Germline V gene sequence: CDR1 LNHDA, CDR2 SQIVND (reference sequence). The CDR3 is 14 residues long. Method: immunoSEQ multiplex PCR; TCRdb's copy keeps in-frame clones and lacks some. The sample lists 330,000 or so clones; about nine tenths were seen once. The source material was peripheral blood. This clonotype originated in a man aged 25-40 years with COVID-19, enrolled during active disease. The chain uses TRBV19 and TRBJ1-2; 7 nucleotides line up with TRBD1. The DNA for the CDR3 is TGTGCCAGTAGTCCACTGACAGGGAACTATGGCTACACCTTC. Its translation: CASSPLTGNYGYTF.